The 6 T cell receptor beta chains given below trace back to one sample, sequenced in a study of T-cell reconstitution after alpha-beta-depleted transplantation in children. The authors prepared the TCRbeta library with unique molecular identifiers. Each CDR3 protein gets one entry after TCRdb re-called the PCR reads with MiXCR. This table has 700,000 to 950,000 distinct CDR3 sequences, roughly 15% appearing once. This specimen was PBMCs, mostly from graft donor cells, taken 360 days after TCRalphabeta/CD19-depleted stem cell transplant. The receptors here all came from a male patient aged 10 to 17 who had a stem cell transplant for acute lymphoblastic leukemia, so the T cells may come from the graft donor.

The rearrangement links TRBV19 to TRBJ2-1; TRBD2 might be the D (6 bases). The germline V gene encodes CDR1 LNHDA and CDR2 SQIVND (reference sequence). The CDR3 is 15 residues long. V dropped 3 bases and J dropped 0 bases, with 9 bases sitting between them. The CDR3 DNA follows: TGTGCCAGTAGTATCGGAGGGCACTCCTACAATGAGCAGTTCTTC. Translated, it gives CASSIGGHSYNEQFF.

The chain carries TRBV12-3 or TRBV12-4 and TRBJ2-6; possible D gene TRBD1, 6 bases. This CDR3 has 18 residues. Trimming removed 6 bases from V and 0 bases from J, with 18 bases in between. CDR3 nucleotide sequence: TGTGCCAGCAGAACAGGGTTCGTCTTGAGCTCTGGGGCCAACGTCCTGACTTTC. Translating gives CASRTGFVLSSGANVLTF.

The chain joins TRBV7-9 to TRBJ2-1, with 11 bases identical to TRBD2. Losses at the gene ends were 5 bases for V and 9 bases for J; bases not matched to a gene: 6. The V gene's germline CDR1 is SEHNR and CDR2 FQNEAQ (reference sequence). This CDR3 is 14 amino acids long. CDR3 sequence: CASSSSGRAREQFF. The CDR3 DNA reads TGTGCCAGCAGCAGTAGCGGGAGGGCCCGTGAGCAGTTCTTC.

This chain joins TRBV2 and TRBJ2-1; no clear D gene. The ends were cut back, 7 bases at V and 7 bases at J, with 14 bases in the middle. CDR3 length equals 13 residues. Per germline, CDR1 SNHLY and CDR2 FYNNEI. The CDR3 loop is CASNTWPGNEQFF. Written as DNA, the CDR3 is TGTGCCAGCAATACATGGCCCGGGAATGAGCAGTTCTTC.

This clonotype has only a few counts. V is TRBV19 and J is TRBJ2-1; D tentatively fits TRBD1 or TRBD2 (5 bases each). CDR1 is LNHDA and CDR2 is SQIVND in the germline V gene (reference sequence). This CDR3 region has 15 residues. V was shortened by 6 bases and J by 2 bases, with 14 bases between the two germline ends. The CDR3 is CASRSGTKTYNEQFF. The CDR3 nucleotides are TGTGCCAGTAGATCCGGGACCAAGACCTACAATGAGCAGTTCTTC.

The chain combines TRBV13 with TRBJ1-1, with D uncertain. The CDR3 contains 15 residues. V lost 0 bases and J lost 1, with 9 bases in between. Per germline, CDR1 PRHDT and CDR2 FYEKMQ (reference sequence). CDR3 region: CASSLGQYWNTEAFF. CDR3 nucleotides: TGTGCCAGCAGCTTAGGGCAGTACTGGAACACTGAAGCTTTCTTT.